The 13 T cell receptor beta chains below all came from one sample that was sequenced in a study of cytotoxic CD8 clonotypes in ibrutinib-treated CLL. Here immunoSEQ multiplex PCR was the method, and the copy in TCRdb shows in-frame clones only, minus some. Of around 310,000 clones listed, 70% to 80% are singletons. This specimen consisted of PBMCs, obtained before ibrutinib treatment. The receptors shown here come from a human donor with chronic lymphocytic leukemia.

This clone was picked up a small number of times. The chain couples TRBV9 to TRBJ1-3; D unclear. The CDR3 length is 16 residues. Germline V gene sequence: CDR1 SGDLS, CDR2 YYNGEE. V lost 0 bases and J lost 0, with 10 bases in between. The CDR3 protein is CASSVAGSSSGNTIYF. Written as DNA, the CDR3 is TGTGCCAGCAGCGTAGCAGGTTCTTCCTCTGGAAACACCATATATTTT. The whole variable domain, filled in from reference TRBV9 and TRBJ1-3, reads DSGVTQTPKHLITATGQRVTLRCSPRSGDLSVYWYQQSLDQGLQFLIQYYNGEERAKGNILERFSAQQFPDLHSELNLSSLELGDSALYFCASSVAGSSSGNTIYFGEGSWLTVV.

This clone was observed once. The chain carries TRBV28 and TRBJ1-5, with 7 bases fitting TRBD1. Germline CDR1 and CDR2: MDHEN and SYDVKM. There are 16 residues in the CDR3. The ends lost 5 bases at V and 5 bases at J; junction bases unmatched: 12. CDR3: CASSKAQGQIDQPQHF. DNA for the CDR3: TGTGCCAGCAGTAAAGCCCAGGGACAGATTGATCAGCCCCAGCATTTT.

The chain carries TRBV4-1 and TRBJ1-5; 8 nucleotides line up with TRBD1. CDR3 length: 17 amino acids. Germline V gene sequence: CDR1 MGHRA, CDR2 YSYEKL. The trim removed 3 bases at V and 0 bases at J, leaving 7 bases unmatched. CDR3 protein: CASSQFATGDSNQPQHF. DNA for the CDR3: TGCGCCAGCAGCCAGTTCGCGACAGGGGATAGCAATCAGCCCCAGCATTTT.

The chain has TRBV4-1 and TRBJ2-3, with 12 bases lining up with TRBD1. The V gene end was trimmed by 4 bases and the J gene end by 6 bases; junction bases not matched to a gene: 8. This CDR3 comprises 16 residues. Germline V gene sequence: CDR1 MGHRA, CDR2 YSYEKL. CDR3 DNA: TGCGCCAGCAGCCGGCCGGGACAGGGGGCATCTGATACGCAGTATTTT. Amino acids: CASSRPGQGASDTQYF.

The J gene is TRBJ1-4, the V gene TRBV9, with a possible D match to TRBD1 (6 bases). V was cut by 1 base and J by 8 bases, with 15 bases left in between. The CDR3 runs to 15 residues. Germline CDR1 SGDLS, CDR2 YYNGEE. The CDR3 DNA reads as TGTGCCAGCAGCGTAATGGGACTACAGGGAGAAAAACTGTTTTTT. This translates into CASSVMGLQGEKLFF.

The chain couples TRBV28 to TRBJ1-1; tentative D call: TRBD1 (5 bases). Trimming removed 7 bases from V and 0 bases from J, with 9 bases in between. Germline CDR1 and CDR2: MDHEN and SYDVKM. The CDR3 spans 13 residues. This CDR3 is CASMGQLNTEAFF. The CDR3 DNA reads TGTGCCAGCATGGGGCAGTTGAACACTGAAGCTTTCTTT.

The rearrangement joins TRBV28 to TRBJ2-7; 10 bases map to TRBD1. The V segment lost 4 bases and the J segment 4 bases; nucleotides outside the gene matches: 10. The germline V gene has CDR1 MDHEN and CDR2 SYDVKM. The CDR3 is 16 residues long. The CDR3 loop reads CASSSYSGQGWYEQYF. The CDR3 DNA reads TGTGCCAGCAGTTCCTATTCGGGACAGGGGTGGTACGAGCAGTACTTC.

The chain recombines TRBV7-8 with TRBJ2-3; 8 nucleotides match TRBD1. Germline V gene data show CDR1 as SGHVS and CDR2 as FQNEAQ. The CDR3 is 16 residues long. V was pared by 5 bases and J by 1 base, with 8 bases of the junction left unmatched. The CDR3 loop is CASSQPGGPGTDTQYF. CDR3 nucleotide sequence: TGTGCCAGCAGCCAACCAGGGGGCCCAGGCACAGATACGCAGTATTTT.

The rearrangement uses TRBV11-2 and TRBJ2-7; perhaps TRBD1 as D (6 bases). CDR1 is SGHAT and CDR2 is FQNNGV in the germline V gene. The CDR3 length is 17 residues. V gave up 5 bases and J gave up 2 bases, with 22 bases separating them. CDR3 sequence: CASSVSPGTFSAYEQYF. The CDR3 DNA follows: TGTGCCAGCAGCGTTAGTCCCGGGACATTTTCGGCCTACGAGCAGTACTTC. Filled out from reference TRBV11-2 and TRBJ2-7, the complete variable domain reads EAGVAQSPRYKIIEKRQSVAFWCNPISGHATLYWYQQILGQGPKLLIQFQNNGVVDDSQLPKDRFSAERLKGVDSTLKIQPAKLEDSAVYLCASSVSPGTFSAYEQYFGPGTRLTVT.

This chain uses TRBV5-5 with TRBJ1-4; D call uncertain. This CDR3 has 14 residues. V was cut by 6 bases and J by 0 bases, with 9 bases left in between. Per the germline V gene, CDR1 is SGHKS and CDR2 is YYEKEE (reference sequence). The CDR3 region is CASTRTATNEKLFF. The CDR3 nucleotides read TGTGCCAGCACCAGGACGGCAACTAATGAAAAACTGTTTTTT.

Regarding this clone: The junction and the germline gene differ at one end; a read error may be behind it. CDR3 amino acids: CASSIHRGLNPFF. CDR3 nucleotide sequence: TGTGCCAGCAGCATTCACAGGGGGCTAAATCCCTTTTTT. This sequence joins TRBV6-6 and TRBJ1-3; 9 bases fit TRBD1. The CDR3 loop spans 13 amino acids. Germline assignment: CDR1 MNHNY and CDR2 SVGAGI (reference sequence).

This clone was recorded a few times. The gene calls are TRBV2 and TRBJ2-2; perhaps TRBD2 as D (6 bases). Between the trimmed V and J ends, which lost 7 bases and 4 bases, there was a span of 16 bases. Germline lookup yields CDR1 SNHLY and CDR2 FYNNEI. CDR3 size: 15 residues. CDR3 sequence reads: CASTTRGGVTGELFF. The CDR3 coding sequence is TGTGCCAGCACCACCCGGGGCGGGGTCACCGGGGAGCTGTTTTTT.

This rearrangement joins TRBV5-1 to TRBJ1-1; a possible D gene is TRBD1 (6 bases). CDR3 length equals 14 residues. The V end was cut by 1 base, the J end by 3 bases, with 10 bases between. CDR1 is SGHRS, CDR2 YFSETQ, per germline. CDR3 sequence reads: CASSLFAGDTEAFF. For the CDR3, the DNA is TGCGCCAGCAGCTTGTTCGCAGGGGACACTGAAGCTTTCTTT.